This T cell receptor beta chain was found in a study of T cell responses to AZD1222 COVID-19 vaccine. General study points: Only a handful of AZD1222 recipients, roughly 6 in all, had baseline seropositivity. Spike-specific TCR breadth and depth rose after two AZD1222 doses. Samples come after the peak T cell response, not at day 14.

The table came from immunoSEQ multiplex PCR; TCRdb's copy has only in-frame clones and leaves some out. Of roughly 260,000 clones listed, more than 80% are singletons. Regarding this clone: Its antigen is as yet unknown.

With V trimmed by 5 bases and J by 4 bases, 4 bases remained unmatched. CDR1 is LGHNT and CDR2 is FRNRAP in the germline V gene. The CDR3 has 14 residues. Source: peripheral blood, taken on day 0 of AZD1222 vaccination. This receptor was obtained from an adult in good health. The chain is built from TRBV12-5 and TRBJ2-3, with 9 bases matching TRBD2. CDR3 protein: CASGVSGRADTQYF. The CDR3 nucleotides are TGTGCTAGTGGTGTTAGCGGGAGAGCAGATACGCAGTATTTT. The full variable domain, completed using reference TRBV12-5 and TRBJ2-3, is DARVTQTPRHKVTEMGQEVTMRCQPILGHNTVFWYRQTMMQGLELLAYFRNRAPLDDSGMPKDRFSAEMPDATLATLKIQPSEPRDSAVYFCASGVSGRADTQYFGPGTRLTVL.